Presented here are 8 T cell receptor beta chains from one specimen sequenced in a study of tissue T cells after allogeneic stem cell transplantation. TCRdb keeps only in-frame clones here, not all; method: immunoSEQ multiplex PCR. The sample includes 8,500 to 9,000 clones, 40% to 45% seen only once; the top ten take approximately 1.5%. Specified time point: mouse harvest day 7 after allogeneic transplant. Tail vein injection delivered 10^7 T-cell-depleted bone marrow cells and 10^6 splenic CD5+ T cells. The source material was skin. These receptors were taken from a female BALB/c mouse given C57BL/6 T cells with graft-versus-host disease after an allogeneic hematopoietic cell transplant.

In its sample, this clone was seen a few times. Mouse germline and gene names are used. Read coverage stops 1 residue before the CDR3 terminus; the germline J gene supplies the remainder. The gene calls are TRBV20 and TRBJ2-4; 12 bases map to TRBD2. Per the germline V gene, CDR1 is GFQATS and CDR2 is STVNSAI. V lost 3 bases, J lost 2 bases, and 3 bases stayed unmatched. There are 15 residues in the CDR3. CDR3 bases read: TGTGGTGCTAGAGACTGGGGGGGCGTTCAAAACACCTTGTAC. It translates to CGARDWGGVQNTLY. The full CDR3 protein reads CGARDWGGVQNTLYF.

Only one count was recorded for this clone. Mouse names are used for the genes. The observed sequence ends 1 residue before the CDR3 terminus, with the missing tail filled in from the germline J gene. The V gene is TRBV16, the J gene TRBJ2-5; TRBD2 matches at 11 bases. V dropped 1 base and J dropped 2; count of bases not matched to a gene: 2. CDR1 SGHSA and CDR2 FRNQAP come from the germline V gene. The CDR3 contains 16 residues. The CDR3 loop is CASSLGGLGVQDTQYF. The sequenced CDR3 bases are TGTGCAAGCAGCTTAGGGGGACTGGGGGTCCAAGACACCCAGTAC.

As for this clone: The genes and germline here are from mouse. The CDR3 extends 1 residue past the end of the read, so its final part is completed from the germline J gene. The chain recombines TRBV26 with TRBJ1-1; maybe TRBD1 (5 bases). In germline, CDR1 is KGHPV, CDR2 FQNQEV (reference sequence). The CDR3 is made up of 13 amino acids. The V gene lost 6 bases and the J gene lost 0 bases, with 8 bases spanning the gap. The CDR3 here is CASSGQTNTEVFF. The sequenced CDR3 bases are TGTGCCAGCAGCGGACAAACAAACACAGAAGTCTTC.

Turning to this clone: Gene names and germline refer to mouse. The read finishes 1 residue shy of the CDR3 end, and the germline J gene is used to complete it. The chain uses TRBV23 and TRBJ1-2; TRBD1 is the table's D call, not checked against the DNA. This CDR3 contains 13 residues. Germline values: CDR1 KGHTA, CDR2 FQNQQP. The sequenced CDR3 bases are TGCTCCAGCAGTCAACAGGCAAACTCCGACTACACC. Protein: CSSSQQANSDYT. The CDR3 as a whole reads CSSSQQANSDYTF. The whole variable domain, remainder taken from reference TRBV23 and TRBJ1-2, is DAAVTQKPRYLIKMKGQEAEMKCIPEKGHTAVFWYQQKQSKELKFLIYFQNQQPLDQIDMVKERFSAVCPSSSLCSLGIRTCEAEDSALYLCSSSQQANSDYTFGSGTRLLVI.

Comment on this clone: Gene names and germline match the mouse. The read comes to an end 1 residue before the CDR3 does, leaving the germline J gene to fill in the end. The chain carries TRBV15 and TRBJ1-5, with D unresolved. V was clipped by 6 bases and J by 0 bases, with 6 bases between them. In germline, CDR1 is SGHND, CDR2 FRSKSL. The CDR3 is made up of 13 amino acids. This CDR3 reads CASRQNNNQAPLF. The CDR3 DNA, read in part, is TGTGCCAGCAGACAGAATAACAACCAGGCTCCGCTT.

This clone was seen a handful of times. Mouse germline and gene names are used. CDR3 DNA (partial): TGTGGTGCTAGGGACTGGGGGTGGGATGAGCAGTTC. This codes for CGARDWGWDEQF. From start to end, the CDR3 is CGARDWGWDEQFF. The rearrangement joins TRBV20 to TRBJ2-1, with TRBD2 identical over 7 bases. The read halts 1 residue ahead of the CDR3 end, with the missing end drawn from the germline J gene. This CDR3 comprises 13 residues. CDR1 is GFQATS, CDR2 STVNSAI, per germline. The trim removed 0 bases at V and 9 bases at J, leaving 5 bases unmatched.

A remark on this clone: The gene names given are mouse names. The read is 1 residue too short to cover the CDR3 end, so that end is filled in from the germline J gene. The chain is built from TRBV23 and TRBJ2-5; the D segment call TRBD2 is taken from the table without a DNA check. The CDR3 has 14 amino acids. Germline-derived CDR1 and CDR2 are KGHTA and FQNQQP. The DNA read from the CDR3 is TGCTCCAGCAGTCAAGGGGGGTTCCAAGACACCCAGTAC. This encodes CSSSQGGFQDTQY. The full CDR3 protein reads CSSSQGGFQDTQYF.

Comment on this clone: Here the gene names and germline are mouse. With the read ending 1 residue before the CDR3 end, the germline J gene is used to fill in that end. This rearrangement joins TRBV13-3 to TRBJ2-3, with 7 bases lining up with TRBD2. Per germline, CDR1 NNHDY and CDR2 SYVADS. The junction had 4 bases not matched to a gene; V was cut back by 3 bases and J by 0 bases. The CDR3 totals 15 residues. The sequenced part of the CDR3 DNA is TGTGCCAGCAGTGGGGGGGGGAAGAGTGCAGAAACGCTGTAT. It specifies CASSGGGKSAETLY. The full-length CDR3 reads as CASSGGGKSAETLYF.